This T cell receptor (beta chain) was observed in a study of OX40 agonist ivuxolimab in advanced cancers. Overall study context: Ivuxolimab doses were 0.01, 0.1, 0.3, 1.5, 3 or 10 mg/kg every 2 weeks.

Blood was sampled at baseline, cycle 4 day 1, and cycle 7 day 1. The method was immunoSEQ multiplex PCR; TCRdb's version includes in-frame clones alone and lacks a portion of them. The sample holds about 64,000 clones, approximately 88% seen once. A word on this clone: Its target is unknown.

Regarding the study as a whole: At 0.1 to 3.0 mg/kg and by week 6, CD4+ and CD8+ T cells in the blood had expanded clonally. Fewer expanded clones were found on average in CD4+ than in CD8+ T cells.

With V trimmed by 2 bases and J by 2 bases, 3 bases remained unmatched. CDR3 length: 15 amino acids. CDR1 KGHSH and CDR2 LQKENI come from the germline V gene. The specimen was CD4+ or CD8+ T cells sorted from blood, collected in a trial of the OX40 agonist ivuxolimab. V gene TRBV18 combines with J gene TRBJ1-2, with 9 bases fitting TRBD1. The receptor was isolated from an adult with an advanced solid tumor such as melanoma, head and neck, liver or kidney cancer. CDR3: CASSPGTGNNYGYTF. DNA for the CDR3: TGTGCCAGCTCACCAGGGACAGGGAACAACTATGGCTACACCTTC.